This is a list of T cell receptor beta chains from one sample in a study of shared clonotypes between healthy human individuals. The repertoire was sequenced with immunoSEQ multiplex PCR; TCRdb's copy has only in-frame clones and lacks some. Of about 2.3 million clones listed, 85% to 95% are singletons. Sample: naive CD4+ T cells from PBMCs. The receptors come from a man between 18 and 35 years old in good health. Some clones in this sample may be carry-over from other donors' samples. CDR3s include the opening cysteine and the closing phenylalanine or tryptophan. The order of the fields is J gene, clone size, V gene, D gene, CDR3 protein, CDR3 DNA. The D gene is left open where the match is weak. Clone size, where shown, is once, few, many, or a class for clones that have expanded.

>TRBJ2-2|.|TRBV27|.
CASSDRQNLNTGELFF
TGTGCCAGCTCAGACAGACAAAACCTGAACACCGGGGAGCTGTTTTTT
>TRBJ1-2|.|TRBV18|.
CASSRQGNEYGYTF
TGTGCCAGCTCACGGCAGGGAAATGAGTATGGCTACACCTTC
>TRBJ2-7|.|TRBV28|.
CASKEGASYEQYF
TGTGCCAGCAAGGAGGGCGCCTCCTACGAGCAGTACTTC
>TRBJ1-2|once|TRBV28|.
CASSLRGERGHRYGYTF
TGTGCCAGCAGTTTAAGGGGGGAGAGGGGACATCGCTATGGCTACACCTTC
>TRBJ1-1|.|TRBV6-5|TRBD1
CASSYGQGAPVTEAFF
TGTGCCAGCAGTTACGGTCAGGGGGCCCCGGTGACTGAAGCTTTCTTT
>TRBJ2-7|.|TRBV7-2|.
CASSLNAIGSYEQYF
TGTGCCAGCAGCTTAAATGCAATAGGATCCTACGAGCAGTACTTC
>TRBJ2-3|.|TRBV19|.
CAGIKREITDTQYF
TGTGCCGGTATTAAGCGCGAGATAACAGATACGCAGTATTTT
>TRBJ2-5|once|TRBV5-1|TRBD1
CASSWDRAGETQYF
TGCGCCAGCAGCTGGGACAGGGCGGGAGAGACCCAGTACTTC
>TRBJ2-1|.|TRBV5-6|.
CASSLVARVEQFF
TGTGCCAGCAGCTTGGTCGCGAGAGTTGAGCAGTTCTTC
>TRBJ1-1|few|TRBV29-1|.
CSVEGGNTEAFF
TGCAGCGTTGAGGGAGGGAACACTGAAGCTTTCTTT
>TRBJ2-5|.|TRBV27|TRBD1
CASSARDRGRQETQYF
TGTGCCAGCAGTGCACGGGACAGGGGCCGGCAAGAGACCCAGTACTTC
>TRBJ2-5|.|TRBV4-1|TRBD2
CASSQGASGSMAQYF
TGCGCCAGCAGCCAAGGGGCTAGCGGGAGTATGGCCCAGTACTTC
>TRBJ2-7|.|TRBV6-5|TRBD1
CASRGTGSREQYF
TGTGCCAGCAGGGGGACAGGGTCTCGCGAGCAGTACTTC
>TRBJ1-2|.|TRBV7-9|TRBD1
CASTQKDRSYGYTF
TGTGCCAGCACTCAAAAGGACAGGAGCTATGGCTACACCTTC
>TRBJ2-3|.|TRBV2|.
CASSLSSGPPDTQYF
TGTGCCAGCAGCCTCTCCTCCGGACCGCCGGATACGCAGTATTTT
>TRBJ2-2|.|TRBV5-1|.
CASSLGLNTGELFF
TGCGCCAGCAGCTTGGGTCTAAACACCGGGGAGCTGTTTTTT
>TRBJ2-4|.|TRBV7-2|.
CASSQTQGTKNIQYF
TGTGCCAGCAGCCAGACTCAGGGGACCAAAAACATTCAGTACTTC
>TRBJ1-5|.|TRBV10-3|.
CAISDLTSNQPQHF
TGTGCCATCAGTGATCTAACTAGCAATCAGCCCCAGCATTTT
>TRBJ2-1|.|TRBV4-3|TRBD2
CASSHVAGANNEQFF
TGCGCCAGCAGCCACGTAGCGGGAGCTAACAATGAGCAGTTCTTC
>TRBJ2-3|.|TRBV7-9|.
CASSLAGDGADTQYF
TGTGCCAGCAGCTTAGCGGGAGACGGGGCAGATACGCAGTATTTT
>TRBJ2-3|.|TRBV7-9|.
CASKVSAGTDTQYF
TGTGCCAGCAAGGTCAGTGCCGGCACAGATACGCAGTATTTT
>TRBJ2-1|.|TRBV29-1|TRBD2
CSAEIRLAGSYNEQFF
TGCAGCGCGGAGATACGACTAGCGGGATCCTACAATGAGCAGTTCTTC
>TRBJ2-1|.|TRBV19|TRBD2
CASSLAGGPYNEQFF
TGTGCCAGTAGTCTAGCGGGAGGTCCCTACAATGAGCAGTTCTTC
>TRBJ2-2|.|TRBV7-2|.
CASNQLGVQNTGELFF
TGTGCCAGCAACCAACTAGGGGTCCAGAACACCGGGGAGCTGTTTTTT
>TRBJ2-2|once|TRBV11-2|.
CASSYTDGKAGELFF
TGTGCCAGCAGCTACACCGACGGGAAAGCCGGGGAGCTGTTTTTT
>TRBJ2-7|.|TRBV11-2|.
CASSLVQVSYEQYF
TGTGCCAGCAGCTTAGTGCAGGTCTCCTACGAGCAGTACTTC
>TRBJ1-2|once|TRBV28|.
CASSFPLGQTLGYTF
TGTGCCAGCAGTTTCCCCCTGGGGCAGACTTTGGGCTACACCTTC
>TRBJ2-2|.|TRBV10-1|TRBD1
CATSRDRAYAGELFF
TGCGCCACCTCCCGTGACAGGGCGTATGCCGGGGAGCTGTTTTTT
>TRBJ2-3|.|TRBV6-6|.
CASSFWGTEVPDTQYF
TGTGCCAGCAGTTTTTGGGGCACCGAGGTGCCAGATACGCAGTATTTT
>TRBJ2-1|.|TRBV27|.
CASSPRIVTEQFF
TGTGCCAGCAGCCCACGAATAGTCACTGAGCAGTTCTTC
>TRBJ1-5|.|TRBV10-3|.
CAISEGGMNQPQHF
TGTGCCATCAGTGAGGGGGGGATGAATCAGCCCCAGCATTTT
>TRBJ1-3|.|TRBV6-5|.
CASWQSSGNTIYF
TGTGCCAGCTGGCAAAGCTCTGGAAACACCATATATTTT
>TRBJ2-3|.|TRBV5-4|.
CASSPPNRHQYF
TGTGCCAGCAGCCCTCCGAACCGGCATCAGTATTTT
>TRBJ2-5|.|TRBV2|.
CASSVSLQQETQYF
TGTGCCAGCAGTGTGTCCTTGCAACAAGAGACCCAGTACTTC
>TRBJ2-2|.|TRBV4-1|TRBD2
CASNSGANTGELFF
TGCGCCAGCAACAGCGGGGCGAACACCGGGGAGCTGTTTTTT
>TRBJ2-7|.|TRBV5-8|.
CASSLGGTTLREQYF
TGTGCCAGCAGCTTGGGTGGGACCACCCTCCGGGAGCAGTACTTC
>TRBJ1-5|.|TRBV5-1|TRBD1
CASSLTGGSQPQHF
TGCGCCAGCAGCTTGACAGGGGGCAGTCAGCCCCAGCATTTT
>TRBJ2-7|.|TRBV7-9|.
CASSLSALSEQYF
TGTGCCAGCAGCTTAAGTGCCCTCAGCGAGCAGTACTTC
>TRBJ1-3|.|TRBV2|.
CASREGLSGNTIYF
TGTGCCAGCAGGGAAGGGCTGTCGGGAAACACCATATATTTT
>TRBJ1-4|once|TRBV18|.
CASSRDRNEKLFF
TGTGCCAGCTCGCGCGACAGGAATGAAAAACTGTTTTTT
>TRBJ1-3|.|TRBV29-1|.
CSVEGPGLRGGNTIYF
TGCAGCGTTGAGGGGCCAGGGCTCAGGGGTGGAAACACCATATATTTT
>TRBJ1-2|.|TRBV28|.
CASSLGRPSYGYTF
TGTGCCAGCAGTTTGGGACGGCCCAGCTATGGCTACACCTTC
>TRBJ1-4|.|TRBV5-1|.
CASTRFSTNEKLFF
TGCGCCAGCACGAGATTCTCAACTAATGAAAAACTGTTTTTT
>TRBJ1-1|few|TRBV28|.
CASSDPRKGMNTEAFF
TGTGCCAGCAGTGATCCGAGGAAGGGGATGAACACTGAAGCTTTCTTT
>TRBJ1-2|.|TRBV2|TRBD1
CASRGTGNYGYTF
TGTGCCAGCAGGGGGACAGGGAACTATGGCTACACCTTC
>TRBJ2-7|.|TRBV2|.
CASSESSGGPSYEQYF
TGTGCCAGCAGTGAAAGTAGCGGAGGTCCATCCTACGAGCAGTACTTC
>TRBJ1-5|.|TRBV7-9|TRBD1
CASSFAGTGGNQPQHF
TGTGCCAGCAGCTTCGCCGGGACAGGGGGCAATCAGCCCCAGCATTTT
>TRBJ2-3|.|TRBV5-1|TRBD1
CASGVSSGTGTSTSMDTQYF
TGCGCCAGCGGTGTCTCATCCGGGACAGGGACGTCCACATCTATGGATACGCAGTATTTT
>TRBJ1-2|.|TRBV4-1|.
CASSQDSWVLSYGYTF
TGCGCCAGCAGCCAAGACTCGTGGGTCCTGAGCTATGGCTACACCTTC
>TRBJ2-7|.|TRBV5-1|TRBD1
CASSLGEGAPYEQYF
TGCGCCAGCAGCTTGGGTGAGGGGGCCCCATACGAGCAGTACTTC
>TRBJ2-1|.|TRBV9|.
CASSVVGTPNNEQFF
TGTGCCAGCAGCGTAGTAGGGACACCCAACAATGAGCAGTTCTTC
>TRBJ2-7|.|TRBV6-5|TRBD2
CASSYSRPSGSFEQYF
TGTGCCAGCAGTTACTCGAGGCCTAGCGGGAGCTTCGAGCAGTACTTC
>TRBJ2-2|.|TRBV4-1|.
CASSLPAGGQVNTGELFF
TGCGCCAGCAGCCTCCCGGCGGGGGGACAGGTGAACACCGGGGAGCTGTTTTTT